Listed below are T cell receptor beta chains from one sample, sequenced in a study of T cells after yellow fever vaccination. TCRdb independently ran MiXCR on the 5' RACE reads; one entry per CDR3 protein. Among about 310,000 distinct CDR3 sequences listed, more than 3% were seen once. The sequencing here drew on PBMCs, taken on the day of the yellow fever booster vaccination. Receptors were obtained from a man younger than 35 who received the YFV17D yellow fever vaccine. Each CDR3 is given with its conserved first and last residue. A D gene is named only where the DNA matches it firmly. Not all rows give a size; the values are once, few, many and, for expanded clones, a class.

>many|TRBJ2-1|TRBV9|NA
TGTGCCAGCAGCAGAGGTTTCGGACTTTCCAATGAGCAGTTCTTC
CASSRGFGLSNEQFF
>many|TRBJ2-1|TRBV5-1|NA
TGCGCCAGTCTGGAGGTACCCTCCTACAATGAGCAGTTCTTC
CASLEVPSYNEQFF
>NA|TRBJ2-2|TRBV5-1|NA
TGCGCCAGCAGCTTGGGACCGAAGAACACCGGGGAGCTGTTTTTT
CASSLGPKNTGELFF
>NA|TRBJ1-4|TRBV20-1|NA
TGCAGTGCTAGACAGCATCAGAATGAAAAACTGTTTTTT
CSARQHQNEKLFF
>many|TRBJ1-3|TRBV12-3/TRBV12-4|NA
TGTGCCAGCAGTTTCAGGGTCTCTGGAAACACCATATATTTT
CASSFRVSGNTIYF
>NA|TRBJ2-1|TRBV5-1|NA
TGCGCCAGCAGGTCTCCGAATCTCCAGGGTACCAATGAGCAGTTCTTC
CASRSPNLQGTNEQFF
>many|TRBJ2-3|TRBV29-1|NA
TGCAGCGTTGACGGGACCGGACTTACAGATACGCAGTATTTT
CSVDGTGLTDTQYF
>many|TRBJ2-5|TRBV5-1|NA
TGCGCCAGCAGCTTGGGCCTAAGTTCCCAAGAGACCCAGTACTTC
CASSLGLSSQETQYF
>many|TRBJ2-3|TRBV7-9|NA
TGTGCCAGCAGTCCGGACGGAGATACGCAGTATTTT
CASSPDGDTQYF
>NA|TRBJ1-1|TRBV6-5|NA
TGTGCCAGCAGTTACTGGTCGTTGCTGAACACTGAAGCTTTCTTT
CASSYWSLLNTEAFF
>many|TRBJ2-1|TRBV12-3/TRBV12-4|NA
TGTGCCAGCAGTTCTCCGGGACGTCAGTTCTTC
CASSSPGRQFF
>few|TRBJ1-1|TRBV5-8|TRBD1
TGTGCCAGCAGCCTTACGCAGGGGGCGAACACTGAAGCTTTCTTT
CASSLTQGANTEAFF
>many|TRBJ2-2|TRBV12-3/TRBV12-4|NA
TGTGCCAGCACCACGGTATCCGGGGAGCTGTTTTTT
CASTTVSGELFF
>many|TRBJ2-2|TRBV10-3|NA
TGTGCCATCAGTTCCGCCGGGAGCACCGGGGAGCTGTTTTTT
CAISSAGSTGELFF
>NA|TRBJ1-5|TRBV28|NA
TGTGCCAGCAGTTTGTATACAGTCGTTAGCAATCAGCCCCAGCATTTT
CASSLYTVVSNQPQHF
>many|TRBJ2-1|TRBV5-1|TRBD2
TGCGCCAGCAGCTTAACCGCGGGGGTCTACAATGAGCAGTTCTTC
CASSLTAGVYNEQFF
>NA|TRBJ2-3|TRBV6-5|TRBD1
TGTGCCAGCAAAGGGACAGCGTACACAGATACGCAGTATTTT
CASKGTAYTDTQYF
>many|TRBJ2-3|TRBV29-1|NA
TGCAGCGTTGAAGAACACGGGGACCTCACAGATACGCAGTATTTT
CSVEEHGDLTDTQYF
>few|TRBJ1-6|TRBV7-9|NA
TGTGCCAGCAGCTTAGAGGGGGGCGTCACACCCCTCCACTTT
CASSLEGGVTPLHF
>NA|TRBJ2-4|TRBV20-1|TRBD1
TGCAGTGCTAACAACCCGCGGACAGGGGAAAACATTCAGTACTTC
CSANNPRTGENIQYF
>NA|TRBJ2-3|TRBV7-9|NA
TGTGCCAGCAGCCCCCCACTAGTTGGGGCAGATACGCAGTATTTT
CASSPPLVGADTQYF
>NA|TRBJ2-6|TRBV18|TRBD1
TGTGCCACCGAGACAGGGCCCCGCTCTGGGGCCAACGTCCTGACTTTC
CATETGPRSGANVLTF
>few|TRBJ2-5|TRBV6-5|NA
TGTGCCAGCAGTTACCGGACCATTCAGGGGACCATACAAGAGACCCAGTACTTC
CASSYRTIQGTIQETQYF
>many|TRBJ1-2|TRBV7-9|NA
TGTGCCAGCAACTCTGATGGGTGGATATTTGCCTATGGCTACACCTTC
CASNSDGWIFAYGYTF